This T cell receptor beta chain was obtained from a study of blood T cell repertoires in COVID-19. About the research overall: Acute and convalescent COVID-19 samples came from the United States, Italy and Spain. PBMCs, B-cell-depleted T cells, or T cells were the source of the cDNA or gDNA that made up the material.

Original processing notes: Cell counts per sample came from amplifying reference gene primers. Profiled with immunoSEQ multiplex PCR; TCRdb holds only in-frame clones, not every one. That table supplies the V and J calls and clone size; D and trimming were determined from the DNA. The table has over 150,000 clones, about 85% seen once. A Seattle source enrolled patients during active infection and followed them longitudinally. This receptor was taken from a man aged 55 to 70 with COVID-19, enrolled during active disease. Sequencing was done on a sample of peripheral blood.

CDR3 DNA: TGTGCCAGTGTCCCTGGTTACGAGGATGAGCAGTTCTTC. It yields the protein CASVPGYEDEQFF. This chain links TRBV12-3 or TRBV12-4 with TRBJ2-1; D gene unclear. Trimming stripped 9 bases from V and 8 bases from J, with 17 bases between. The CDR3 is made up of 13 amino acids.